The next 20 T cell receptor beta chains were all read from a single sample in a study of identical twins (dated by TCRdb to 2016 to 2017). Receptors were amplified or captured by 5' RACE. Sequencing was carried out with an Illumina HiSeq 2000. TCRdb's own reprocessing of the public reads used fastp at Q25 and MiXCR and kept productive beta chains. Each CDR3 protein appears once, grouped with its most common genes and DNA. The table for this sample lists 350,000 to 450,000 distinct CDR3 sequences; approximately 18% of them were counted only once. The ten largest clones take up approximately 12% of the sample. Sequenced material: naive T cells sorted from blood. The cell subset or site label of this sample denotes: cells isolated with a human naive T-cell isolation kit. The receptors derive from a man aged 50 to 60 in good health.

The chain couples TRBV5-6 to TRBJ2-2, with 8 bases fitting TRBD1. This CDR3 is built from 16 residues. Trimming at V came to 2 bases and at J to 3 bases, leaving 6 bases not matched to a gene. The V gene's germline CDR1 is SGHDT and CDR2 YYEEEE. The CDR3 region is CASSLPGTGYTGELFF. CDR3 nucleotides: TGTGCCAGCAGCTTACCCGGGACAGGTTACACCGGGGAGCTGTTTTTT.

This clonotype was observed many times. The chain carries TRBV10-3 and TRBJ2-1; D possibly corresponds to TRBD1 (5 bases). Trimming shortened V by 8 bases and J by 6 bases, and 14 bases separated the two germline ends. This CDR3 spans 13 amino acids. The germline V gene has CDR1 ENHRY and CDR2 SYGVKD. The CDR3 spells CAIGAGGSNEQFF. In DNA, the CDR3 is TGTGCCATCGGGGCCGGCGGATCCAATGAGCAGTTCTTC.

The rearrangement uses TRBV12-3 or TRBV12-4 and TRBJ2-7; no clear D gene. This CDR3 spans 15 amino acids. Trimming removed 1 base from V and 4 bases from J, with 14 bases in between. CDR3 protein: CASSLGLGYLYEQYF. The CDR3 DNA sequence: TGTGCCAGCAGTTTAGGGCTTGGCTACCTGTACGAGCAGTACTTC.

In this sample, this clonotype turned up many times. The chain recombines TRBV6-5 with TRBJ2-7; the match to TRBD1 covers 10 bases. The CDR3 length is 14 residues. From germline, CDR1 is MNHEY and CDR2 SVGAGI. With 2 bases clipped from V and 3 bases from J, the junction kept 1 base outside the gene matches. The CDR3 protein is CASSYGTGDYEQYF. The CDR3 DNA follows: TGTGCCAGCAGTTACGGGACAGGGGACTACGAGCAGTACTTC.

The chain joins TRBV7-9 to TRBJ2-3; 10 bases agree with TRBD2. Germline values: CDR1 SEHNR, CDR2 FQNEAQ (reference sequence). With V trimmed by 3 bases and J by 2 bases, 2 bases remained unmatched. This CDR3 is 15 amino acids long. This chain's CDR3 is CASSFLAGDTDTQYF. CDR3 sequence (DNA): TGTGCCAGCAGCTTTCTAGCGGGAGACACAGATACGCAGTATTTT. The entire variable domain, with the rest obtained from reference TRBV7-9 and TRBJ2-3, is as follows: DTGVSQNPRHKITKRGQNVTFRCDPISEHNRLYWYRQTLGQGPEFLTYFQNEAQLEKSRLLSDRFSAERPKGSFSTLEIQRTEQGDSAMYLCASSFLAGDTDTQYFGPGTRLTVL.

V gene TRBV24-1 combines with J gene TRBJ2-1; D might be TRBD2 (6 bases). The ends were cut back, 4 bases at V and 0 bases at J, with 15 bases in the middle. This CDR3 comprises 17 residues. CDR1 and CDR2 from the germline V gene are KGHDR and SFDVKD. Here the CDR3 reads CATSESGRVSSYNEQFF. The CDR3 coding sequence is TGTGCCACCAGTGAATCCGGGAGAGTTAGCTCCTACAATGAGCAGTTCTTC.

In this sample, this clonotype turned up many times. The chain employs TRBV4-1 and TRBJ2-2; D could derive from TRBD1 or TRBD2 (5 bases each). Trimming removed 3 bases from V and 2 bases from J, with 10 bases in between. The CDR3 runs to 15 residues. The germline V gene has CDR1 MGHRA and CDR2 YSYEKL. The CDR3 DNA follows: TGCGCCAGCAGCCAGCCGGGACGTAACACCGGGGAGCTGTTTTTT. It translates to CASSQPGRNTGELFF.

In its sample, this clonotype was seen many times. The chain links TRBV7-9 to TRBJ1-2; 9 nucleotides agree with TRBD1. V dropped 5 bases and J dropped 2; count of bases not matched to a gene: 12. Germline values: CDR1 SEHNR, CDR2 FQNEAQ (reference sequence). CDR3 length: 17 amino acids. CDR3 loop: CASSRGTGRVGNYGYTF. In DNA form, the CDR3 reads TGTGCCAGCAGCAGAGGGACAGGGAGAGTGGGGAACTATGGCTACACCTTC.

This clonotype was counted a few times. This chain joins TRBV7-9 and TRBJ2-2; maybe TRBD1 (6 bases). CDR1 SEHNR and CDR2 FQNEAQ come from the germline V gene (reference sequence). The ends were cut back, 5 bases at V and 2 bases at J, with 15 bases in the middle. This CDR3 contains 16 residues. The CDR3 DNA reads as TGTGCCAGCAGCCCCGAGGCAGGGGTAAACACCGGGGAGCTGTTTTTT. This sequence encodes CASSPEAGVNTGELFF.

This clonotype was detected many times. The rearrangement links TRBV12-3 or TRBV12-4 to TRBJ1-5, with 9 bases lining up with TRBD1. CDR3 length equals 16 residues. J lost 2 bases, V lost 5 bases, and 7 bases had no gene match. Written as DNA, the CDR3 is TGTGCCAGCAGTCCAGGGACAGGGTTGGGCAATCAGCCCCAGCATTTT. It codes for CASSPGTGLGNQPQHF.

The chain couples TRBV7-6 to TRBJ2-1; weak D call: TRBD2 (7 bases). The V gene's germline CDR1 is SGHVS and CDR2 FNYEAQ. V gave up 5 bases and J gave up 8 bases, with 19 bases separating them. The length of the CDR3 is 15 residues. The CDR3 region has the DNA TGTGCCAGCAGCCTAGGAGGGGGGGCTGGCGATGAGCAGTTCTTC. Residues: CASSLGGGAGDEQFF. Full variable domain (outside the CDR3, taken from reference TRBV7-6 and TRBJ2-1): GAGVSQSPRYKVTKRGQDVALRCDPISGHVSLYWYRQALGQGPEFLTYFNYEAQQDKSGLPNDRFSAERPEGSISTLTIQRTEQRDSAMYRCASSLGGGAGDEQFFGPGTRLTVL.

This clonotype was seen a handful of times. The chain is built from TRBV6-1 and TRBJ2-5; 8 positions agree with TRBD1. With 5 bases clipped from V and 7 bases from J, the junction kept 9 bases outside the gene matches. Germline V gene sequence: CDR1 MNHNS, CDR2 SASEGT. CDR3 length: 14 amino acids. The CDR3 region has the DNA TGTGCCAGCAGTATGGACAGGGCGGCGGCGACCCAGTACTTC. It encodes CASSMDRAAATQYF.

This clonotype was seen only a few times. The rearrangement uses TRBV15 and TRBJ2-7, with TRBD2 matching over 7 bases. After removal of 5 bases from V and 0 bases from J, the junction contained 4 bases not matched to a gene. Germline loops: CDR1 LNHNV, CDR2 YYDKDF (reference sequence). This CDR3 region has 14 residues. CDR3 nucleotide sequence: TGTGCCACCAGCGCGAGACTAGCCTCCTACGAGCAGTACTTC. It specifies CATSARLASYEQYF.

The J gene is TRBJ2-7, the V gene TRBV29-1; perhaps TRBD2 as D (6 bases). Germline CDR1 SQVTM, CDR2 ANQGSEA. The CDR3 extends over 11 amino acids. Deletions cut 7 bases from V and 3 bases from J, with 10 bases between. The CDR3 loop is CSGRDYYEQYF. DNA of the CDR3: TGCAGCGGGCGGGATTACTACGAGCAGTACTTC.

The table lists this clonotype with a few counts. This sequence joins TRBV29-1 and TRBJ2-5; the match to TRBD1 covers 9 bases. Germline V CDR1 and CDR2: SQVTM, ANQGSEA. V lost 6 bases, J lost 0 bases, and 8 bases stayed unmatched. There are 15 residues in the CDR3. The CDR3 DNA reads as TGCAGCGTCACGAGGGACAGGGCCTACCAAGAGACCCAGTACTTC. Encoded protein: CSVTRDRAYQETQYF.

This clonotype occurred a few times. The chain links TRBV24-1 to TRBJ2-2; D is possibly TRBD2 (5 bases). Germline V gene sequence: CDR1 KGHDR, CDR2 SFDVKD. The CDR3 contains 15 residues. V lost 3 bases and J lost 0, with 7 bases in between. CDR3 in amino acids: CATSDAGSNTGELFF. The CDR3 nucleotides are TGTGCCACCAGTGATGCGGGTTCGAACACCGGGGAGCTGTTTTTT.

The genes are TRBV5-4 and TRBJ2-3, with D tentatively TRBD2 (6 bases). Germline assignment: CDR1 SGHNT and CDR2 YYREEE (reference sequence). Trimming removed 3 bases from V and 10 bases from J, with 15 bases in between. The CDR3 extends over 13 amino acids. CDR3 protein: CASSSVTRDSQYF. Here the CDR3 DNA reads TGTGCCAGCAGCTCGGTAACCCGGGACTCGCAGTATTTT.

This clonotype was counted only a few times. The chain couples TRBV5-4 to TRBJ2-5, with 16 bases that match TRBD2. V lost 3 bases, J lost 5 bases, and 10 bases stayed unmatched. Germline-derived CDR1 and CDR2 are SGHNT and YYREEE (reference sequence). CDR3 size: 18 residues. CDR3 bases: TGTGCCAGCAGCTCCGGTGGGACTAGCGGGAGGGCTGGTGAGACCCAGTACTTC. Its translation: CASSSGGTSGRAGETQYF. Supplemented by reference TRBV5-4 and TRBJ2-5, the full variable domain reads ETGVTQSPTHLIKTRGQQVTLRCSSQSGHNTVSWYQQALGQGPQFIFQYYREEENGRGNFPPRFSGLQFPNYSSELNVNALELDDSALYLCASSSGGTSGRAGETQYFGPGTRLLVL.

This chain's CDR3 is CASSQDRGTGVETQYF. The CDR3 region has the DNA TGCGCCAGCAGCCAAGATCGCGGGACAGGGGTAGAGACCCAGTACTTC. The rearrangement links TRBV4-3 to TRBJ2-5; 10 bases fit TRBD1. V shed 0 bases and J 4 bases; nucleotides not matched to a gene: 5. This CDR3 has 16 residues. Germline V gives CDR1 LGHNA, CDR2 YSLEER.

The V gene is TRBV20-1, the J gene TRBJ2-5, with D unclear. The germline V gene encodes CDR1 DFQATT and CDR2 SNEGSKA (reference sequence). The CDR3 is 14 amino acids. V was trimmed by 3 bases and J by 5 bases, leaving 16 bases between them. CDR3 coding DNA: TGCAGTGCTAGGAGGTCTGGCCCCCGGGAGACCCAGTACTTC. Amino acids: CSARRSGPRETQYF.